This TCR beta chain was documented in a study of a mutant IDH1 vaccine in newly diagnosed glioma. On the study more broadly: The treated group averaged 40.4 years old and was roughly 60% male, roughly 38% female.

The CDR3 is made up of 16 amino acids. Germline CDR1 and CDR2: MGHRA and YSYEKL. The data were produced by immunoSEQ multiplex PCR, yet TCRdb's version contains in-frame clones alone and is incomplete. The sample lists 30,000 or so clones, about four fifths occurring once. For this clone: What it recognizes is unknown. One junction end does not reproduce the germline sequence, and a read error may be involved.

The time point is: week 47, end of study. Alongside topical imiquimod, each dose of vaccine comprised 300 ug of mutant IDH1 20-mer peptide. Administration of eight vaccinations to patients took place in weeks 1, 3, 5, 7, 11, 15, 19, 23. Those who donated had recent WHO grade 3 or 4 IDH1-mutant, ATRX-lost astrocytomas. Study results and limitations: Researchers report vaccine-induced immune responses in about 94% of patients.

The chain carries TRBV4-1 and TRBJ2-7; D is unresolved. This receptor was identified in a man aged 25-45 years with glioma. The sample consisted of PBMCs, taken from a glioma patient whose treatment included an IDH1 peptide vaccine. This CDR3 is CASTQTASLGSYEQYF. The CDR3 DNA is TGCGCCAGCACCCAAACGGCAAGTTTGGGCTCCTACGAGCAGTACTTC.